Below are 7 T cell receptor beta chains sequenced from a single sample in a study of blood T cell repertoires in COVID-19. Data came from immunoSEQ multiplex PCR; TCRdb stores just in-frame clones and leaves some out. The sample shows approximately 110,000 clones, about two thirds of them seen only once. Sample: peripheral blood. The receptors come from a human donor with acute or convalescent COVID-19. The donor label of this sample is uncertain.

This clone was counted only a few times. The gene calls are TRBV11-2 and TRBJ2-3; no reliable D call. The CDR3 runs 14 residues. V lost 1 base to trimming and J lost 4 bases, with 9 bases between them. Germline V gene data show CDR1 as SGHAT and CDR2 as FQNNGV. The DNA for the CDR3 is TGTGCCAGCAGCTTAGTTTTAGAGTCAGATACGCAGTATTTT. It yields the protein CASSLVLESDTQYF.

The chain joins TRBV4-1 to TRBJ2-5; TRBD1 aligns across 8 bases. The germline gives CDR1 MGHRA, CDR2 YSYEKL. The length of the CDR3 is 14 residues. J gave up 4 bases and V 4 bases, and 5 bases lay outside the gene matches. The CDR3 sequence: CASSRATGGETQYF. The CDR3 nucleotides are TGCGCCAGCAGCCGGGCCACAGGGGGAGAGACCCAGTACTTC.

The rearrangement joins TRBV5-1 to TRBJ1-6; D unclear. Germline V gene lookup returns CDR1 SGHRS and CDR2 YFSETQ. This CDR3 has 13 amino acids. V dropped 5 bases and J dropped 6 bases, with 9 bases sitting between them. Here the CDR3 reads CASREQLNSPLHF. CDR3 coding DNA: TGCGCCAGCAGGGAACAGCTTAATTCACCCCTCCACTTT. The whole variable domain, filled in from reference TRBV5-1 and TRBJ1-6, reads KAGVTQTPRYLIKTRGQQVTLSCSPISGHRSVSWYQQTPGQGLQFLFEYFSETQRNKGNFPGRFSGRQFSNSRSEMNVSTLELGDSALYLCASREQLNSPLHFGNGTRLTVT.

The chain links TRBV6-4 to TRBJ1-6; possible D gene TRBD1, 5 bases. This CDR3 has 13 amino acids. Trimming left V 6 bases short and J 7 bases short, with 10 bases between. Germline-derived CDR1 and CDR2 are MRHNA and SNTAGT. CDR3 coding DNA: TGTGCCAGCAGAGAGACAGAAAATTCACCCCTCCACTTT. As protein: CASRETENSPLHF.

The table lists this clone with a few counts. The same CDR3 is also encoded by other DNA sequences in this sample. V gene TRBV19 combines with J gene TRBJ2-3; possible D gene TRBD2, 6 bases. The germline V gene has CDR1 LNHDA and CDR2 SQIVND (reference sequence). The CDR3 loop spans 15 amino acids. The germline V and J ends were trimmed by 3 bases and 1 base, with 11 bases remaining between them. In DNA form, the CDR3 reads TGTGCCAGTAGTATCGGAGGGGCAGGCACAGATACGCAGTATTTT. Translated, it gives CASSIGGAGTDTQYF. Looking up the rest from reference TRBV19 and TRBJ2-3 gives the full variable domain: DGGITQSPKYLFRKEGQNVTLSCEQNLNHDAMYWYRQDPGQGLRLIYYSQIVNDFQKGDIAEGYSVSREKKESFPLTVTSAQKNPTAFYLCASSIGGAGTDTQYFGPGTRLTVL.

This clone was seen just once. The V call is TRBV28, the J call TRBJ1-5, with D possibly being TRBD1 (6 bases). V was shortened by 4 bases and J by 0 bases, with 16 bases between the two germline ends. The germline CDR1 and CDR2 sequences are MDHEN and SYDVKM. The CDR3 contains 17 residues. The DNA for the CDR3 is TGTGCCAGCAGTTCCGGGACAAGGGGCCATAGCAATCAGCCCCAGCATTTT. Its protein is CASSSGTRGHSNQPQHF.

The sample holds a few counts of this clone. V usage is TRBV15 and J usage is TRBJ2-5; tentative D call: TRBD1 (6 bases). The V and J ends lost 3 bases and 0 bases respectively, with 8 bases between them. Germline V gene data show CDR1 as LNHNV and CDR2 as YYDKDF (reference sequence). This CDR3 is 14 amino acids long. CDR3 sequence (DNA): TGTGCCACCAGCAGGTACAGGGACCAAGAGACCCAGTACTTC. Encoded protein: CATSRYRDQETQYF.